This T cell receptor (beta chain) originates from a study of blood T cell repertoires in COVID-19. Methods used by the authors: Counts of nucleated cells, estimated from reference gene primer amplification, were obtained. Using immunoSEQ multiplex PCR, the repertoire was profiled, and TCRdb retains in-frame clones only, with some absent. V, J and clone size derive from that table, while D and trimming were established from the DNA sequence. This sample has 80,000 or so clones, with approximately 86% found just once. CDR1 SGHTA and CDR2 FQGNSA come from the germline V gene. The V and J ends lost 7 bases and 4 bases, in that order; junction bases with no gene match: 8. The CDR3 extends over 15 amino acids.

Sequenced: peripheral blood. The sequence was collected from a human donor in a cohort sampled during active COVID-19. V is TRBV7-2 and J is TRBJ2-7, with TRBD1 matching 12 bases. CDR3 bases: TGTGCCAGCACAACAGGGACAGGGGGCTCATACGAGCAGTACTTC. Its protein product is CASTTGTGGSYEQYF.